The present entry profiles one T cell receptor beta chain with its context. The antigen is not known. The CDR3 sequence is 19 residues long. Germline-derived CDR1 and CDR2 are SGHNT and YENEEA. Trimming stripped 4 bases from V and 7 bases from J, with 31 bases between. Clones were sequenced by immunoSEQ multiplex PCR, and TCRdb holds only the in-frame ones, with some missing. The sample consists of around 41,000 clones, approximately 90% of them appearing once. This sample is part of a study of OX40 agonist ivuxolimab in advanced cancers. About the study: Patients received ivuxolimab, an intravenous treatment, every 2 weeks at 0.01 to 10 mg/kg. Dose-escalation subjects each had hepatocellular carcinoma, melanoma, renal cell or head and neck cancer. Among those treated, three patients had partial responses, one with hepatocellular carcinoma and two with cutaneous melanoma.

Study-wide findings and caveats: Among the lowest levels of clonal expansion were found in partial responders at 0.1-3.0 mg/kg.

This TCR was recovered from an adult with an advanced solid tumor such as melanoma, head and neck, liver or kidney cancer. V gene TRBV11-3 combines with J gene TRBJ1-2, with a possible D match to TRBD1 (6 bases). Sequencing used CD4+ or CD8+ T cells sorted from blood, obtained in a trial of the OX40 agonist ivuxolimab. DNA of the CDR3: TGTGCCAGCAGCTCCACAGGGATGGGAGGGGAACCATATTTACGTGGCTACACCTTC. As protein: CASSSTGMGGEPYLRGYTF. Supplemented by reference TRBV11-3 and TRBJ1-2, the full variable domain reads EAGVVQSPRYKIIEKKQPVAFWCNPISGHNTLYWYLQNLGQGPELLIRYENEEAVDDSQLPKDRFSAERLKGVDSTLKIQPAELGDSAVYLCASSSTGMGGEPYLRGYTFGSGTRLTVV.